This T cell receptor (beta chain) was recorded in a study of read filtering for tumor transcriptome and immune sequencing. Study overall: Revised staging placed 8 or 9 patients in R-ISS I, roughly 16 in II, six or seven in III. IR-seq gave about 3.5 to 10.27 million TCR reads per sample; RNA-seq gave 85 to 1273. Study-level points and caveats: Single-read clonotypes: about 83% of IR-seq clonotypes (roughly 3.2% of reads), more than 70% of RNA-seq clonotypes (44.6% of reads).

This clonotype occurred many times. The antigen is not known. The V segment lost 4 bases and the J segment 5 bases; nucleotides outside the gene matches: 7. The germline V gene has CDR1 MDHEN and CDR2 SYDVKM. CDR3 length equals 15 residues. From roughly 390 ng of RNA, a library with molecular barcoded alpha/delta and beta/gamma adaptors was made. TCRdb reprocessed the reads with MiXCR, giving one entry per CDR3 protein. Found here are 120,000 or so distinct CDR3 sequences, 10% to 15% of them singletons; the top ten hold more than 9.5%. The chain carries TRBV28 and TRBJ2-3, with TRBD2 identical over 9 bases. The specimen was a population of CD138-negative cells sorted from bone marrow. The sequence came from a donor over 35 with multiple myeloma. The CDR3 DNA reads TGTGCCAGCAGTTCCATAGCGGGAGTTGGAGATACGCAGTATTTT. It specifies CASSSIAGVGDTQYF.